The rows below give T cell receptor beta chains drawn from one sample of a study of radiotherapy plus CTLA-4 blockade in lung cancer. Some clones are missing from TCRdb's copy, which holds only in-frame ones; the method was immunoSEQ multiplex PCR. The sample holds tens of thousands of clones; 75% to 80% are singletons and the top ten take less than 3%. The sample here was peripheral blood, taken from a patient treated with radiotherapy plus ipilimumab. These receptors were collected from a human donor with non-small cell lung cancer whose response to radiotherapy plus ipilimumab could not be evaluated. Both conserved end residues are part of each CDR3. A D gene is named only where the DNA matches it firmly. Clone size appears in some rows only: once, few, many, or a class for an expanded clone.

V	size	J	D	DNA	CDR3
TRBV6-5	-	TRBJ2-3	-	TGTGCCACAAGTTCTCTCCCGGGGGTCGCAGATACGCAGTATTTT	CATSSLPGVADTQYF
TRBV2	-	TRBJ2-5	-	TGTGCCAGCAGTGAAAGAAGGGCAGGTTTCGGGGAAGAGACCCAGTACTTC	CASSERRAGFGEETQYF
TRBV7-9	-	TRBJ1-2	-	TGTGCCAGCAGCACGAAGGGGGGGGGCGACTATGGCTACACCTTC	CASSTKGGGDYGYTF
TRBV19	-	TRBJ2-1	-	TGTGCCAGTAGTCCGCAACAGGGGCAGGGGGGTGAGCAGTTCTTC	CASSPQQGQGGEQFF
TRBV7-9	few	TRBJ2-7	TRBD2	TGTGCCAGCAGTTCCGGGACTAGCCGGTACGAGCAGTACTTC	CASSSGTSRYEQYF
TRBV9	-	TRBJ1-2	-	TGTGCCAGCAGCGGAGGCGGAGCTAACTATGGCTACACCTTC	CASSGGGANYGYTF
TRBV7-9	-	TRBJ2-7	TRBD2	TGTGCCAGCAGCCCGATTCTGGGGACTAGCGGGGGGACAACCTACGAGCAGTACTTC	CASSPILGTSGGTTYEQYF
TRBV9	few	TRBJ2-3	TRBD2	TGTGCCAGCAGCATCCTTGGGGGGGGAAGCACAGATACGCAGTATTTT	CASSILGGGSTDTQYF
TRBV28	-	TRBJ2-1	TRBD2	TGTGCCAGCGGGGGGACTAGCGGGAGCTCCTACAATGAGCAGTTCTTC	CASGGTSGSSYNEQFF
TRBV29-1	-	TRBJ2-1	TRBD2	TGCAGCGTTGAAAAGCGGGGGGGTTATAGTGAGCAGTTCTTC	CSVEKRGGYSEQFF
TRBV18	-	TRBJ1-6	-	TGTGCCAGCTCACCACCGGGCCAGGAATCACCCCTCCACTTT	CASSPPGQESPLHF
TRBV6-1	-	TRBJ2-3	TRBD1	TGTGCCAGCAGGCTCGACAGGGCGACAGATACGCAGTATTTT	CASRLDRATDTQYF
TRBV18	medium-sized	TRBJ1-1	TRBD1	TGTGCCAGCTCACCCTCCGGGACAGTGAACACTGAAGCTTTCTTT	CASSPSGTVNTEAFF
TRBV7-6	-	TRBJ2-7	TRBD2	TGTGCCAGCAGCTTATCCCCTAGCGGGGGGGCCGGGCAGTACTTC	CASSLSPSGGAGQYF
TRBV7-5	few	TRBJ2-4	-	TGTGCCAGAAGCTTAGCCAGGGTATCCCGCGGCATTCAGTACTTC	CARSLARVSRGIQYF
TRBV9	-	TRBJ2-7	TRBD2	TGTGCCAGCAGCGAGGGGCTAGCGGGAGGGCAGGAGCAGTACTTC	CASSEGLAGGQEQYF
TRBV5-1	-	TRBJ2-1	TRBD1	TGCGCCAGCAGCTCGTCAGGGGGAGAAACTGAGCAGTTCTTC	CASSSSGGETEQFF
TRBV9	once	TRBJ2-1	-	TGTGCCAGCAGCCCCTCGGGACTTTCTCCAAACAATGAGCAGTTCTTC	CASSPSGLSPNNEQFF
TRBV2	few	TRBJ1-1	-	TGTGCCAGCAGTGTGGGAGGGCGCGGCACTGAAGCTTTCTTT	CASSVGGRGTEAFF
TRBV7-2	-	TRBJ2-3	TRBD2	TGTGCCAGCAGCTTAGCCTCCCAAGCGGGAGGCCGCACAGATACGCAGTATTTT	CASSLASQAGGRTDTQYF
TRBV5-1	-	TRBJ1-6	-	TGCGCCAGCAGCTGGGAGACGTCATCCTCGAATTCACCCCTCCACTTT	CASSWETSSSNSPLHF
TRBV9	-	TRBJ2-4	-	TGTGCCAGCAGATTAAGTGGGGGCGAGGGGATTCAGTACTTC	CASRLSGGEGIQYF
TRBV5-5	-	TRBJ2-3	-	TGTGCCAGCAGCTTGTATACAGATACGCAGTATTTT	CASSLYTDTQYF
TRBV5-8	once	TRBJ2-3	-	TGTGCCAGCAGCTCTAGGACTGGGTCGAGCACAGATACGCAGTATTTT	CASSSRTGSSTDTQYF
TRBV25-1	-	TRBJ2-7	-	TGTGCCAGCAGTGAACCATTTGGAACGGGGAGCTCCTACGAGCAGTACTTC	CASSEPFGTGSSYEQYF
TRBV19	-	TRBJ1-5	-	TGTGCCAGTAGTATCGGGGGGGGGAGACAGCCCCAGCATTTT	CASSIGGGRQPQHF
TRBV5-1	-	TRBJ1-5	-	TGCGCCAGCAGCCTGGCCGGGGGCAATCAGCCCCAGCATTTT	CASSLAGGNQPQHF
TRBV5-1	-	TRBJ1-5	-	TGCGCCAGCAGCTTGGAGGCGGATCAGCCCCAGCATTTT	CASSLEADQPQHF
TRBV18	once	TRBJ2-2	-	TGTGCCAGCTCTCAACAGGGCCCCCCGAACACCGGGGAGCTGTTTTTT	CASSQQGPPNTGELFF
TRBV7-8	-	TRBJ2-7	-	TGTGCCAGCAGCCCCCACCACAGACAGAACGAGCAGTACTTC	CASSPHHRQNEQYF
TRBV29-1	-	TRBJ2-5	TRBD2	TGCAGCGTTGAACTAGCGGGGACAAGGGAGACCCAGTACTTC	CSVELAGTRETQYF
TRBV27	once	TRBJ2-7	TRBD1	TGTGCCAGCAGGCTCCAAACAGGGGTTACCTACGAGCAGTACTTC	CASRLQTGVTYEQYF
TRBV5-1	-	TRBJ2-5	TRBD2	TGCGCCAGCAGCTTAAGTCAGGGAGGGGACCAGTACTTC	CASSLSQGGDQYF
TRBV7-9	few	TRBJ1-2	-	TGTGCCAGCAGCTCGACAGCCTCTGGCTATGGCTACACCTTC	CASSSTASGYGYTF
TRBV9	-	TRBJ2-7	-	TGTGCCAGCAGCGTCAGTACGGAGCAAGCTTCCTACGAGCAGTACTTC	CASSVSTEQASYEQYF
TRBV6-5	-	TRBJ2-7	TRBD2	TGTGCCAGCAGCCCTCGGACTAGCCAATCCTACGAGCAGTACTTC	CASSPRTSQSYEQYF
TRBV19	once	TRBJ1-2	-	TGTGCCAGTAGACTCCCGGGCAGGGTGAACTATGGCTACACCTTC	CASRLPGRVNYGYTF
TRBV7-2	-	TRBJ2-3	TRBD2	TGTGCCAGCAGCTTAGTTGTAAGCGGGGCCTCGAGGGATACGCAGTATTTT	CASSLVVSGASRDTQYF
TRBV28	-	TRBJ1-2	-	TGTGCCAGCTCACAAGGAGACTATGGCTACACCTTC	CASSQGDYGYTF
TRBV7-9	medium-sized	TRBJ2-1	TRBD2	TGTGCCAGCAGCCTACTAGCGGGAGAGCTGGATGAGCAGTTCTTC	CASSLLAGELDEQFF
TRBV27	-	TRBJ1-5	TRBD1	TGTGCCAGCAGTCCCCTGGACAGGGGGGATCGCAATCAGCCCCAGCATTTT	CASSPLDRGDRNQPQHF
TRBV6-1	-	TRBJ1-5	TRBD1	TGTGCCAGCAGCCAGGGGGGGACAGGGAGTCAGCCCCAGCATTTT	CASSQGGTGSQPQHF
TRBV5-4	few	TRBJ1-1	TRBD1	TGTGCCAGCAGCTTGGGACAGGGGGCGACTGAAGCTTTCTTT	CASSLGQGATEAFF
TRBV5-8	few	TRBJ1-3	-	TGTGCCAGCAGCTTGGCCGAGGCGGACACCATATATTTT	CASSLAEADTIYF
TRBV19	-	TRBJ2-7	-	TGTGCCAGTAGACCGGGACATAGCTCCTACGAGCAGTACTTC	CASRPGHSSYEQYF
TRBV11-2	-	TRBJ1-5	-	TGTGCCAGCACCGTCCAGCCCCAGCATTTT	CASTVQPQHF
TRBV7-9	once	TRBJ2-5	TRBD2	TGTGCCAGCAGCTTATTGGCTAGCGGGAGCCCAGGGGAGACCCAGTACTTC	CASSLLASGSPGETQYF
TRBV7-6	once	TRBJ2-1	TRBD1	TGTGCCAGCAGCATAGGGACAGTTGTTAATGAGCAGTTCTTC	CASSIGTVVNEQFF
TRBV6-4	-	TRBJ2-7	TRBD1	TGTGCCTCAGCCAGGGGGCTCTCCTACGAGCAGTACTTC	CASARGLSYEQYF
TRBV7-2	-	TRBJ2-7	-	TGTGCCAGCACCGTTAGGCGGGACAGCGGCGAGCAGTACTTC	CASTVRRDSGEQYF
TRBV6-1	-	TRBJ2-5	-	TGTGCCAGCATACGCGGGGCGTTCCAAGAGACCCAGTACTTC	CASIRGAFQETQYF
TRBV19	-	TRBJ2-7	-	TGTGCCAGTAGCCCCTTTGGGCCCTCCTACGAGCAGTACTTC	CASSPFGPSYEQYF
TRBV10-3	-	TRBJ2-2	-	TGTGCCATCAGTTCAGGGGTCACCGGGGAGCTGTTTTTT	CAISSGVTGELFF
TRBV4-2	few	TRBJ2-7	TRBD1	TGTGCCAGCAGCACCGGACAGGGTCGGGACGAGCAGTACTTC	CASSTGQGRDEQYF
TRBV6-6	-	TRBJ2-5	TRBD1	TGTGCCAGCAGTTTCCCGGGACAGGGGGCACGAGAGACCCAGTACTTC	CASSFPGQGARETQYF